This T cell receptor (beta chain) was identified during a study of T cell changes during pregnancy in multiple sclerosis. Some clones are missing from TCRdb's copy, which holds only in-frame ones; the method was immunoSEQ multiplex PCR. The table has under 85,000 clones, 91% seen once. The CDR3 has 15 residues. Trimming pared 0 bases from V and 6 bases from J, leaving 12 bases between. From germline, CDR1 is MGHRA and CDR2 YSYEKL. The rearrangement joins TRBV4-1 to TRBJ2-1; D perhaps matches TRBD2 (5 bases). This specimen was CD4+ T cells from peripheral blood mononuclear cells, taken in the third trimester of pregnancy. The clonotype originates from a female donor in good health, enrolled as a control in a pregnancy study. The CDR3 DNA reads TGCGCCAGCAGCCAAGAGGGCAGAGGAGGCAATGAGCAGTTCTTC. Its protein product is CASSQEGRGGNEQFF.